Following are 8 T cell receptor beta chains from one sample sequenced in a study of monozygotic twins with inflammatory bowel disease. After re-calling the 5' RACE reads, TCRdb lists one entry per CDR3 protein, DNA absent. In all, the sample yields a few hundred thousand distinct CDR3 sequences. The sequenced sample consisted of blood. These receptors originate from a human donor with ulcerative colitis or Crohn's disease, or a healthy co-twin of an affected twin (not recorded which).

The chain uses TRBV6-1 and TRBJ2-1; TCRdb gives TRBD2 as the D gene, but with no DNA this cannot be confirmed. The CDR3 is made up of 15 amino acids. In germline, CDR1 is MNHNS, CDR2 SASEGT. The CDR3 sequence is CASSQTSGANNEQFF.

This chain links TRBV4-2 with TRBJ2-5. From germline, CDR1 is LGHNA and CDR2 YNFKEQ. The CDR3 is 14 residues long. CDR3 sequence reads: CASSQGGTQETQYF.

The chain employs TRBV7-8 and TRBJ2-1; the TRBD1 assignment by TCRdb is unverifiable without DNA. The germline V gene has CDR1 SGHVS and CDR2 FQNEAQ. This CDR3 has 17 residues. CDR3 region: CASSPRAWGALYNEQFF.

The rearrangement uses TRBV5-1 and TRBJ2-7; with no DNA, the TCRdb D assignment of TRBD1 cannot be verified. The germline CDR1 and CDR2 sequences are SGHRS and YFSETQ. The CDR3 totals 14 residues. The CDR3 reads CASSLERAPYEQYF.

The J gene is TRBJ2-1, the V gene TRBV12-3 or TRBV12-4; no DNA is available, so the TRBD1 call from TCRdb remains unchecked. The CDR3 has 16 amino acids. This CDR3 is CASQTSGTPSYNEQFF.

The rearrangement uses TRBV12-3 or TRBV12-4 and TRBJ1-2; TCRdb lists TRBD1, though no DNA is available to test this call. This CDR3 region has 14 residues. CDR3 sequence: CASTLMDRGQGYTF.

The chain links TRBV6-1 to TRBJ1-2. Per the germline V gene, CDR1 is MNHNS and CDR2 is SASEGT. The CDR3 is made up of 15 amino acids. The CDR3 spells CASSGGPRQGHGYTF.

The J gene is TRBJ1-4, the V gene TRBV11-2; TCRdb indicates TRBD1, and absent DNA this call remains unverified. The CDR3 covers 15 residues. In germline, CDR1 is SGHAT, CDR2 FQNNGV. The CDR3 sequence is CASSPLTGVGEKLFF.